This entry features one T cell receptor (beta chain) sequence. Antigen specificity is unknown. Unique molecular identifiers were built into the TCR beta cDNA libraries. It was from roughly 1 to 10 million T cells that about 500,000 cDNA molecules came. A single record per CDR3 protein comes from TCRdb applying MiXCR to the PCR reads. The repertoire consists of approximately 730,000 distinct CDR3 sequences, with more than 45% occurring once and the leading ten covering roughly 4.5%. The data derive from a study of post-analysis software for immune sequencing data. At the level of the study: Several disease courses (relapsing-remitting, secondary progressive and progressive-relapsing) of multiple sclerosis were included. Study results and limitations: By F measure, strong co-clustering occurred among samples prepared in the same batch. Patients used a handful of TRBV segments, including TRBV5-6, TRBV5-1 and TRBV20-1, more often than controls. Normalized Chao1 diversity was significantly reduced in patients versus controls.

V lost 4 bases and J lost 3, with 12 bases in between. Germline V lookup: CDR1 SQVTM, CDR2 ANQGSEA. The CDR3 extends over 13 amino acids. The V call is TRBV29-1, the J call TRBJ2-5; tentative D call: TRBD1 (5 bases). The sequenced sample consisted of blood. The TCR originated in a girl between 10 and 17 years old with multiple sclerosis. CDR3 region: CSVGRGSKETQYF. Written as DNA, the CDR3 is TGCAGCGTTGGAAGGGGATCTAAAGAGACCCAGTACTTC.